This T cell receptor beta chain came from a study of beta chain features in type 1 diabetes (dated by TCRdb to 2016 to 2018). At the level of the whole study: Mean age, gender distribution, total cell number and subset yield were not different between patients and healthy donors. A total of roughly 100 million sorted cells were examined across all samples, and the number of cells per subset was strongly correlated with RNA yield. In the study, TCRB repertoires of sorted circulating CD4+ T cell subsets from recently diagnosed type 1 diabetes patients were compared with those of matched healthy donors. Regulatory and stem cell-like memory subsets were obtained from only 8 patients and roughly eight healthy donors, while naive and central memory subsets were obtained from all 28 donors.

V is cut back by 4 bases and J by 5 bases, with 7 bases in the junction unmatched. Based on the germline V gene (reference sequence), the CDR1 and CDR2 sequences are GTSNPN and SVGIG. The CDR3 holds 13 amino acids from the cysteine to the phenylalanine. Just the 39-base CDR3 DNA is kept, in frame starting at base 1. This clone came up a few times. The clone's antigen remains unknown. Qualities for individual bases were not recorded, and no much larger clone is one base off. A single peripheral blood draw of about 116 mL on average was collected from each donor into heparinised tubes. Using a panel that included CD45RO, CCR7, CD25, CD127, CD95 and CD27, naive, central memory, regulatory and stem cell-like memory CD4+ T cells were sorted on a BD FACSAria II. Purity was above 95% for every sorted population. Right away, PBMCs were isolated by Lymphoprep density gradient centrifugation and were stained directly, with no culture step. Samples were stained and sorted in pairs, with one healthy donor and one patient per experiment, so that batch effects were minimized.

The High Capacity cDNA Reverse Transcription Kit was used to reverse transcribe all of the isolated RNA, meaning that expressed TCRB transcripts were what got sequenced. For stem cell-like memory T cell samples, survey-depth immunoSEQ sequencing was used, averaging approximately 1 million total reads per sample. Sorted cells were lysed in RLT buffer, and RNA was extracted using DNase-treated RNeasy Micro or Mini kits according to cell number. To prevent cross-contamination, every cell subset was processed on its own, while patient and healthy donor samples were processed together. The immunoSEQ multiplex PCR was used to amplify TCRB sequences from cDNA, generating 87-bp fragments that spanned the CDR3 region. Sequencing of the amplicons was done on the Illumina HiSeq platform. In the authors' own workflow: PCR bias was corrected computationally using synthetic template baselines, and reads within Hamming distance 2 were collapsed, with unmergeable singletons discarded. Reads were aligned against IMGT so that V, D and J genes, CDR3 length and insertions or deletions at six rearrangement sites could be assigned. Within each subset, clonotype counts were normalized to sorted cell number, and only after that were true diversity and Gini coefficients computed with the tcR R package. The overlap coefficient, calculated on TCRB nucleotide sequences, was used to quantify repertoire sharing. TCRdb obtained this table from immuneACCESS and retained in-frame rearrangements with V and J assigned. These tables miss some clones; where compared with another copy, unresolved V genes account for less than half of the shortfall, and the remainder is unexplained. V and J calls and clone size follow that table, whereas D and trimming were derived from the DNA. The sample table shows approximately 90,000 clones, and 30% to 35% are seen once. In total, the top ten clones hold over 0.4% of the sample.

General study outcomes and caveats: Patients with type 1 diabetes made fewer insertions and deleted more nucleotides at VDJ recombination sites, implying thymic rearrangement abnormalities. Because cDNA rather than genomic DNA was sequenced, highly expressing activated cells could have been over-represented, although no difference in activation and CD3 levels was found between groups. The naive, central memory and regulatory TCRB repertoires appeared to resemble one another more closely among patients than among healthy donors. Shorter templates might be favored by PCR, yet because patient and control samples were amplified and corrected together, any such skew would affect both groups equally. Type 1 diabetes patients showed a moderate but significant shortening of TCRB CDR3 length in all four CD4+ subsets. HLA sub-analyses involved small numbers of individuals, so any influence of HLA type on TCRB rearrangement remained unresolved.

The chain employs TRBV30 and TRBJ1-2; 7 central bases correspond to TRBD1. Material: stem cell memory CD4+ T cells from blood. Interpreted using the paper, the cell subset or site label stands for: stem cell-like memory CD4+ T cells. The sequence was obtained from a woman between 18 and 29 years old in good health. The DNA sequence is as follows: TGTGCCTGGACGACAGGGCAAGGGTATGGCTACACCTTC. It specifies CAWTTGQGYGYTF.